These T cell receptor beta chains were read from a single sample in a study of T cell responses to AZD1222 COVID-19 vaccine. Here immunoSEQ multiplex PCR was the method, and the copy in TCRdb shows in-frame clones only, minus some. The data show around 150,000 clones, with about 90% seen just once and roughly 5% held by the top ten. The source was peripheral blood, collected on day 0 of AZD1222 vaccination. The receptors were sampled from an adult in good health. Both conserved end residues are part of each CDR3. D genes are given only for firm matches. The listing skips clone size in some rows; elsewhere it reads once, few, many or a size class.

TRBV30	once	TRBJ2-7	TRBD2	TGTGCCTGGAGGAGAAGCGGGATTGCCTACGAGCAGTACTTC	CAWRRSGIAYEQYF
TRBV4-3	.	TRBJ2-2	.	TGCGCCAGCAGCCCAAAAACAGAGACCGGGGAGCTGTTTTTT	CASSPKTETGELFF
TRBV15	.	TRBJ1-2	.	TGTGCCACCAGCAGAGAACCCCATAGGAGTGGCTACACCTTC	CATSREPHRSGYTF
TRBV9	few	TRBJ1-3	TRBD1	TGTGCCAGCAGCGTAGGACAGGGGGCTGGAAACACCATATATTTT	CASSVGQGAGNTIYF
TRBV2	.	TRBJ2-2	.	TGTGCCAGCAGAAGGGAGAATACCGGGGAGCTGTTTTTT	CASRRENTGELFF
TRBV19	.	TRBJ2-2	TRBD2	TGTGCCAGTAGTCTAGGACTAGCGGGTAATCCCGGGGAGCTGTTTTTT	CASSLGLAGNPGELFF
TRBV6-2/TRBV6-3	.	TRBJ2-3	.	TGTGCCAGCAGTTACTCGCTAGAGAGCACAGATACGCAGTATTTT	CASSYSLESTDTQYF
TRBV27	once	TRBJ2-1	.	TGTGCCAGCCAGGAGAGGGAATCAGCCTACAATGAGCAGTTCTTC	CASQERESAYNEQFF
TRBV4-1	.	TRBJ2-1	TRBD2	TGCGCCAGCAGCCTTGTATCCGGGACTAGCGGCTCCTACAATGAGCAGTTCTTC	CASSLVSGTSGSYNEQFF
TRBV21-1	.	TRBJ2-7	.	TGTAGAGACAGGGGGCTTTTCGAGCAGTACTTC	CRDRGLFEQYF
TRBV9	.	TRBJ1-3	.	TGTGCCAGCAGCGTATATCCGCTCTCTGGAAACACCATATATTTT	CASSVYPLSGNTIYF
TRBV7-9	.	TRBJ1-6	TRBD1	TGTGCCAGCAGCGCACAGGGGAACTATAATTCACCCCTCCACTTT	CASSAQGNYNSPLHF
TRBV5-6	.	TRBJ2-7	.	TGTGCCAGCAGCTTGGCGGACAGCTTAATGCAGTACTTC	CASSLADSLMQYF
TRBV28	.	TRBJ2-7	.	TGTGCCAGCAATTCAGGGGCCGGAGGCTCCTACGAGCAGTACTTC	CASNSGAGGSYEQYF
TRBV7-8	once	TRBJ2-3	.	TGTGCCAGCAGCTCCCCGACAGACACAGATACGCAGTATTTT	CASSSPTDTDTQYF
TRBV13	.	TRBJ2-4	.	TGTGCCAGCAGCCAACAGGGTTACAAAAACATTCAGTACTTC	CASSQQGYKNIQYF
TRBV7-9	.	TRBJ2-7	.	TGTGCCAGTTCGGGGCTCCCCTACGAGCAGTACTTC	CASSGLPYEQYF
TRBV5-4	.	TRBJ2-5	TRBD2	TGTGCCAGCAGCTTGATAGGACTAGCAGGCCAAGAGACCCAGTACTTC	CASSLIGLAGQETQYF
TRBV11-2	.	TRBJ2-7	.	TGTGCCAGCAGCTCACCGGAAAGGGGCTCCTACGAGCAGTACTTC	CASSSPERGSYEQYF
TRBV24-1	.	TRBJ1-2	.	TGTGCCACCAGTGAGCAGGATAACTATGGCTACACCTTC	CATSEQDNYGYTF
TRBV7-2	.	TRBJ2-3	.	TGTGCCAGCAGCTTATTAGGGGGAGGAGGGTCAGATACGCAGTATTTT	CASSLLGGGGSDTQYF
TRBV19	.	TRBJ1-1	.	TGTGCCAGTAGTATGAGGACACTTAGAGCTGAAGCTTTCTTT	CASSMRTLRAEAFF
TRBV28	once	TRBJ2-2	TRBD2	TGTGCCAGCGCGCCGGGGGGGCGCAACACCGGGGAGCTGTTTTTT	CASAPGGRNTGELFF
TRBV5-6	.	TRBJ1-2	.	TGTGCCAGCAGCTTGGAGAGGGTCGGCTACACCTTC	CASSLERVGYTF
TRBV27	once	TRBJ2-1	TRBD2	TGTGCCAGCAAAACTAGCGGCTACAATGAGCAGTTCTTC	CASKTSGYNEQFF
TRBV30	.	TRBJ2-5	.	TGTGCCTGGAGCGGACCTGACGAGACCCAGTACTTC	CAWSGPDETQYF
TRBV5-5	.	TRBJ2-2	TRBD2	TGTGCCAGCAGCTTTACTAGCGGGAGCACCGGGGAGCTGTTTTTT	CASSFTSGSTGELFF
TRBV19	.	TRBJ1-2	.	TGTGCCAGTAGTATTGCCATGGGAGGCTATGGCTACACCTTC	CASSIAMGGYGYTF